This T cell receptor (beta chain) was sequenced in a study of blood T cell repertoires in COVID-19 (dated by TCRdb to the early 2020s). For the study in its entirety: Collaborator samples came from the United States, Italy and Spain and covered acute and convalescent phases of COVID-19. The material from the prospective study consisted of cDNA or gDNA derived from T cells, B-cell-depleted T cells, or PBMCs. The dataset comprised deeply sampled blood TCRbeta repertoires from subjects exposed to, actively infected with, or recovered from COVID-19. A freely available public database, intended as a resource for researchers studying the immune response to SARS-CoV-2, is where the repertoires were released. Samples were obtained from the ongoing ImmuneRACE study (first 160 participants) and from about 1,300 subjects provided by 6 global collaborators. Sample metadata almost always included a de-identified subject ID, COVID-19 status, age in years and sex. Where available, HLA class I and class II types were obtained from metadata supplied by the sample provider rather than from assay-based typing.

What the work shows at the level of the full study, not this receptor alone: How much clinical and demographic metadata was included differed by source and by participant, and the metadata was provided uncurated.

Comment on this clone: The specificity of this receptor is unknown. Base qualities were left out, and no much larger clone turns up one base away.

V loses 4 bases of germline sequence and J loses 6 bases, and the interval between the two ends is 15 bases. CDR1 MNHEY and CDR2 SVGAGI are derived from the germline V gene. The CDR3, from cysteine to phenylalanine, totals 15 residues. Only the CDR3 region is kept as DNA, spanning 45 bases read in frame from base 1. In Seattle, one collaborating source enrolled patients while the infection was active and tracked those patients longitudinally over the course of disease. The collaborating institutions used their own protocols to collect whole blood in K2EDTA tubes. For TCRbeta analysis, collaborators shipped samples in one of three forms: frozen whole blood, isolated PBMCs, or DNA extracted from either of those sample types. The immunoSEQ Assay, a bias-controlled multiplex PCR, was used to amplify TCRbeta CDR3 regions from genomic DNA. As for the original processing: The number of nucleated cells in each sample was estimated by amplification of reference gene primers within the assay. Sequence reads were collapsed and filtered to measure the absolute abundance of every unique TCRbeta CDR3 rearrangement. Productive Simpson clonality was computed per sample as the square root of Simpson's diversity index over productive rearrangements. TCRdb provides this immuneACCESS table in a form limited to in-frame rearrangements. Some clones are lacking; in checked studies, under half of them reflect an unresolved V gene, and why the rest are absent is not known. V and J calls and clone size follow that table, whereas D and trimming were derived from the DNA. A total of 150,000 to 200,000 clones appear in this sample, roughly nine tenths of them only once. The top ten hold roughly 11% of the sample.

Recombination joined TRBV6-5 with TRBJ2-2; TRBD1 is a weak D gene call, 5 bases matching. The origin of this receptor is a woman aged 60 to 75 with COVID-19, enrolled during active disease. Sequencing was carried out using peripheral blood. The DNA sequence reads TGTGCCAGCAGTTTCCTCGCCGACAGACCCGGGGAGCTGTTTTTT. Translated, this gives CASSFLADRPGELFF.